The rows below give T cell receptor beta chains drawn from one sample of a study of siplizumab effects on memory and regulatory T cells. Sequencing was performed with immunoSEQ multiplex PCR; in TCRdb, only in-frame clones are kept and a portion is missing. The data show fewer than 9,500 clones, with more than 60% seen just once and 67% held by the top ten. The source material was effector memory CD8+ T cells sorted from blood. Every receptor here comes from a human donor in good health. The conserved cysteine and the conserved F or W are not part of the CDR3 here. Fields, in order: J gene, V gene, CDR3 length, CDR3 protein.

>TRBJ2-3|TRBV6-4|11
ASSAGEADTQY
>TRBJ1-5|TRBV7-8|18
ASSLTREGQGARGNQPQH
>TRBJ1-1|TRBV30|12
AWLAREAWGEAF
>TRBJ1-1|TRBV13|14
ASSPTGTGTGTEAF
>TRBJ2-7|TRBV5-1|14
ASSLGLGDYAYGQY
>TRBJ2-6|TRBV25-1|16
ASSVLETGQSRANVLT
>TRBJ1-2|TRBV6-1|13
ASSEAETGIYGYT
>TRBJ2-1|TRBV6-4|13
ASSETSGSYNEQF
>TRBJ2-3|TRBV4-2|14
ASSDSAGPSTDTQY
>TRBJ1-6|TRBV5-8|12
ASSLGSGTSPLH
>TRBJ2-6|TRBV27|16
ATKFISRGPAGANVLT
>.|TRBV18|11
ASSPGQSYEQY
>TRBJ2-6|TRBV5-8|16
ASSLSYSLYTGANVLT
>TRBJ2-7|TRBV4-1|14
ASSQASGSSSYEQY
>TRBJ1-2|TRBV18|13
ASSQSPGANYGYT
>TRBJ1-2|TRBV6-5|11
ASSYSTERGYT
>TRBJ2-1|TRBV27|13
ASSTSPLETNEQF
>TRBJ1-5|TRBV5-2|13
ASSQYTNSNQPQH
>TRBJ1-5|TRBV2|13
ASREETGIGQPQH
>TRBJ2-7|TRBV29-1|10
SAGTDTTEQY
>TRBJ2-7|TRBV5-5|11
ASSDDRTYEQY
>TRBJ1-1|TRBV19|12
ASSIGGQGTEAF
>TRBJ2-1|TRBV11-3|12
ASSLAGNYNEQF
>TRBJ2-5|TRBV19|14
ASSRRDQRAGETQY
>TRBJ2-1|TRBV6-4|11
ASSDELYNEQF
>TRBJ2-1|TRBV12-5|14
ASVFSGRALRNEQF
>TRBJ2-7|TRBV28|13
ASTQRGTGDYEQY
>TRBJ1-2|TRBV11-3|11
ASSLTGPYGYT
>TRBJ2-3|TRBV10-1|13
ASSRGLADTDTQY
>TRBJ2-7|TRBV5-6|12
ASSLGQSPYEQY
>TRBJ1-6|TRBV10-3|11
ASKGLINSPLH
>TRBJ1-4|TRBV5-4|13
ASSPDFATNEKLF
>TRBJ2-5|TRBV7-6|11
ASSLDVGETQY
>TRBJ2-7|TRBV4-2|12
ASSQNTGRYEQY
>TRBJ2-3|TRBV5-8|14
ASTRGLTGSTDTQY
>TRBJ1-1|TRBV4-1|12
ASSLSWGTPEAF
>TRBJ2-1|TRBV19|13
ASRQTSGSYNEQF
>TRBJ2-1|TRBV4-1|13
ASSLQLAAYNEQF
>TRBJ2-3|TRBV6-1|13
ASSTSGGAPDTQY
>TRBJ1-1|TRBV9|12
ASSVEAANTEAF
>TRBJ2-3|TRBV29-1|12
SGGLAGDLNTQY
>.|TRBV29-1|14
SVAGANSPSSYEQY
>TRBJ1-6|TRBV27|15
ASSPLPVRGSGSPLH
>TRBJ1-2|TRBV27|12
ASSRLSGEGGYT
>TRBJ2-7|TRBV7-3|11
ASSYTTSYEQY
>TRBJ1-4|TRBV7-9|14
ASSLGGGQVNEKLF
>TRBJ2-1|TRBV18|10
ASSPSYNEQF
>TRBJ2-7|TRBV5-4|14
ASSLPGDSLTYEQY
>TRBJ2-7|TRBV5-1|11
ASSFGEAYEQY
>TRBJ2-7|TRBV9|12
ASSLEGLAGEQY
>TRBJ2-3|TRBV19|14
ASSANRGLFSDTQY
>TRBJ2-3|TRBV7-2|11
ASSTGVGDTQY
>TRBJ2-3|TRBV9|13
ASRRASGGADTQY
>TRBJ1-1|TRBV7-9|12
ASSKTGIGTEAF
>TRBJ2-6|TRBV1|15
TSSAWGAQSRANVLT